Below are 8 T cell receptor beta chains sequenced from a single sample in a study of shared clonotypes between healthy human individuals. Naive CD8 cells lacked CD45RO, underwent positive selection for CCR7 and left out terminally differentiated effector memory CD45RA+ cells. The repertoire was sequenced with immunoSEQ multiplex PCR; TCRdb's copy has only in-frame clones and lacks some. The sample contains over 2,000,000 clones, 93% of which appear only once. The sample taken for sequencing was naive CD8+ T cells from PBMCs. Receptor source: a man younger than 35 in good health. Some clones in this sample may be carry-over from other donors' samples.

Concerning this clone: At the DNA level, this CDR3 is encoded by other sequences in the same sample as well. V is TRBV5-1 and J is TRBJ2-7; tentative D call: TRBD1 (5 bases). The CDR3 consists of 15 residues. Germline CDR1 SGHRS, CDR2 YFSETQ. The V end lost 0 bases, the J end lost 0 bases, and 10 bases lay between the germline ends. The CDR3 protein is CASSLGQGSSYEQYF. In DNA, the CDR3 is TGCGCCAGCAGCTTGGGTCAGGGAAGCTCCTACGAGCAGTACTTC.

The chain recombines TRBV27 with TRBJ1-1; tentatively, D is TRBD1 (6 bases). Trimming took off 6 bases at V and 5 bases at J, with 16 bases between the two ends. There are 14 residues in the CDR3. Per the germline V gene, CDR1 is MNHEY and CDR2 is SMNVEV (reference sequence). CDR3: CASSFSRGRTEAFF. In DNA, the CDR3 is TGTGCCAGCAGCTTCTCCAGGGGAAGGACTGAAGCTTTCTTT.

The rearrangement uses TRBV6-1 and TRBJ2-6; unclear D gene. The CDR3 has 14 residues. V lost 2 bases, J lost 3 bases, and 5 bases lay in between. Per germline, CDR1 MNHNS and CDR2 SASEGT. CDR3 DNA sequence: TGTGCCAGCAGTGAATTTGTTGGGGCCAACGTCCTGACTTTC. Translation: CASSEFVGANVLTF.

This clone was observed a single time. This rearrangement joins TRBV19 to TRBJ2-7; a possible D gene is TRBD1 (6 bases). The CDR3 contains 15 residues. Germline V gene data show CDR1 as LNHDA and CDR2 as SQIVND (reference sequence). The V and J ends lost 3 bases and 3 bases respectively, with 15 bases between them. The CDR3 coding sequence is TGTGCCAGTAGTATTCGCCGACAGGCCGTCTACGAGCAGTACTTC. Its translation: CASSIRRQAVYEQYF.

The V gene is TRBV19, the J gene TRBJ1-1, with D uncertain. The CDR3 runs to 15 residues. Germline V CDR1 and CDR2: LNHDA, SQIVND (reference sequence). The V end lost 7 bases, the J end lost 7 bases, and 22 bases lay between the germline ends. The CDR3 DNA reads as TGTGCCAGTAAGGAGGGCGGGCGATTGGAGGGTGAAGCTTTCTTT. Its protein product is CASKEGGRLEGEAFF.

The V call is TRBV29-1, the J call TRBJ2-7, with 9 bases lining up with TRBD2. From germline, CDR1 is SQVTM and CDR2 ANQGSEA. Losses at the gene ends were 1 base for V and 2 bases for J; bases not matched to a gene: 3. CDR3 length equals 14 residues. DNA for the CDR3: TGCAGCGTTGAAGGGGTAGCGGGGGCCTACGAGCAGTACTTC. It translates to CSVEGVAGAYEQYF.

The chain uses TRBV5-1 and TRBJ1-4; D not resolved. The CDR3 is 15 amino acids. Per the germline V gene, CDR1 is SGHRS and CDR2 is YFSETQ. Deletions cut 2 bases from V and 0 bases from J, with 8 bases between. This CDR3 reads CASSLTAATNEKLFF. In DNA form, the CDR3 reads TGCGCCAGCAGCTTAACCGCGGCAACTAATGAAAAACTGTTTTTT.

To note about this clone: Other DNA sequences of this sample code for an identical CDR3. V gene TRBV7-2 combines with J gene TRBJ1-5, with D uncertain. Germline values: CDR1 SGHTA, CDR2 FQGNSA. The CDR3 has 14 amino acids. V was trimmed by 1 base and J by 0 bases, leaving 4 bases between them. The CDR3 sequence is CASSLGTSNQPQHF. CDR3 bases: TGTGCCAGCAGCTTAGGAACTAGCAATCAGCCCCAGCATTTT.